The 8 T cell receptor beta chains listed next were all sequenced from one sample in a study of beta chain features in type 1 diabetes. Study-level findings and limits: TCRB CDR3s were moderately but significantly shorter in Type 1 diabetes patients in all four CD4+ subsets.

These TCRs' antigens remain unknown. The authors reverse transcribed all of the isolated RNA, so sequencing captured expressed TCRB transcripts. The data were produced by immunoSEQ multiplex PCR, yet TCRdb's version contains in-frame clones alone and is incomplete. The data contain around 180,000 clones, approximately 8% of them seen just once; the ten biggest clones take up under 0.6%. Source material: central memory CD4+ T cells from blood. All receptors come from a man younger than 30 with type 1 diabetes.

This sequence joins TRBV30 and TRBJ2-5, with D possibly matching TRBD2 (6 bases). The germline CDR1 and CDR2 sequences are GTSNPN and SVGIG (reference sequence). The CDR3 covers 12 residues. Trimming took off 4 bases at V and 5 bases at J, with 11 bases between the two ends. The CDR3 spells CAWKRLGETQYF. The CDR3 region has the DNA TGTGCCTGGAAGAGACTAGGGGAGACCCAGTACTTC.

In DNA, the CDR3 is TGTGCCTGGCATCAGAAGCGGGAAAATTCACCCCTCCACTTT. Encoded protein: CAWHQKRENSPLHF. The V call is TRBV30, the J call TRBJ1-6; D not resolved. Germline CDR1 reads GTSNPN; CDR2 reads SVGIG (reference sequence). The CDR3 length is 14 residues. The V end lost 5 bases, the J end lost 7 bases, and 15 bases lay between the germline ends. The whole variable domain, remainder taken from reference TRBV30 and TRBJ1-6, is SQTIHQWPATLVQPVGSPLSLECTVEGTSNPNLYWYRQAAGRGLQLLFYSVGIGQISSEVPQNLSASRPQDRQFILSSKKLLLSDSGFYLCAWHQKRENSPLHFGNGTRLTVT.

CDR3 residues: CASSMQGLGEQFF. The CDR3 DNA reads as TGTGCCAGTAGTATGCAGGGACTAGGTGAGCAGTTCTTC. The chain is built from TRBV19 and TRBJ2-1, with 8 positions matching TRBD2. Germline-derived CDR1 and CDR2 are LNHDA and SQIVND (reference sequence). CDR3 size: 13 residues. Trimming at V came to 3 bases and at J to 9 bases, leaving 4 bases not matched to a gene.

The J gene is TRBJ2-1, the V gene TRBV19, with D possibly being TRBD2 (7 bases). The ends were cut back, 3 bases at V and 1 base at J, with 10 bases in the middle. Per germline, CDR1 LNHDA and CDR2 SQIVND (reference sequence). This CDR3 contains 15 residues. The CDR3 DNA is TGTGCCAGTAGTATTCGGGGGGCTTCCTACAATGAGCAGTTCTTC. Protein product: CASSIRGASYNEQFF.

The genes are TRBV4-3 and TRBJ1-1; 8 bases map to TRBD1. Trimming removed 2 bases from V and 8 bases from J; junction bases left unmatched: 4. Germline CDR1 and CDR2: LGHNA and YSLEER. The CDR3 sequence is 13 residues long. CDR3 residues: CASSQSGQGEAFF. CDR3 nucleotides: TGCGCCAGCAGCCAATCTGGACAGGGAGAAGCTTTCTTT.

This clone was detected only a few times. V usage is TRBV4-3 and J usage is TRBJ1-2, with 7 bases matching TRBD1. J was trimmed by 4 bases and V by 4 bases; bases with no gene match: 6. The CDR3 sequence is 14 residues long. Looked up from germline, CDR1 is LGHNA and CDR2 is YSLEER. The CDR3 region is CASSLDREGYGYTF. The CDR3 DNA sequence: TGCGCCAGCAGCCTAGACAGGGAAGGCTATGGCTACACCTTC.

The chain couples TRBV5-4 to TRBJ2-3; 8 bases line up with TRBD1. With 3 bases clipped from V and 2 bases from J, the junction kept 8 bases outside the gene matches. The CDR3 loop spans 16 amino acids. Germline-derived CDR1 and CDR2 are SGHNT and YYREEE (reference sequence). This CDR3 is CASSYQGAGATDTQYF. CDR3 coding DNA: TGTGCCAGCAGCTATCAGGGGGCAGGGGCCACAGATACGCAGTATTTT.

The J gene is TRBJ2-1, the V gene TRBV5-1, with TRBD2 as a possible D gene (5 bases). The CDR3 sequence is 14 residues long. V shed 3 bases and J shed 8 bases, with 15 bases lying between them. The germline CDR1 and CDR2 sequences are SGHRS and YFSETQ. The DNA for the CDR3 is TGCGCCAGCAGCTCCTACACGACCGGGGATGAGCAGTTCTTC. This encodes CASSSYTTGDEQFF.